The 26 T cell receptor beta chains reported below all come from one sample, sequenced in a study of regulatory T cells in long-lasting Graves disease. Researchers made TCR beta libraries by using iRepertoire HTBI primers and running Arm-PCR on CDR3 regions. In TCRdb, the multiplex PCR reads were re-called with MiXCR into one record per CDR3 protein. The sample includes about 240,000 distinct CDR3 sequences, 20% of them seen just once. Time point denoted: newly diagnosed GD, antithyroid drugs for less than 3 months. TCR sequences were obtained from RNA taken from PBMCs. Specimen: peripheral blood mononuclear cells (PBMCs), collected at new diagnosis, from a patient treated with antithyroid drugs. The source is a female donor with Graves disease.

With respect to this clonotype: The CDR3 does not close with the conserved phenylalanine or tryptophan, likely indicating a read error. The genes are TRBV18 and TRBJ1-5; D unresolved. Germline V gene data show CDR1 as KGHSH and CDR2 as LQKENI. V was trimmed by 2 bases and J by 5 bases, leaving 4 bases between them. The CDR3 sequence is 12 residues long. The CDR3 is CASSPGDQPQHL. CDR3 sequence (DNA): TGTGCCAGCTCACCAGGCGATCAGCCCCAGCATCTT.

V is TRBV6-9 and J is TRBJ1-4; unclear D gene. Trimming took off 4 bases at V and 12 bases at J, with 9 bases between the two ends. The CDR3 extends over 11 amino acids. Germline V gives CDR1 MNHGY, CDR2 SVAAGI. CDR3 DNA sequence: TGTGCCAGCAGTTGGGGTCAAGAACTGTTTTTT. Its protein is CASSWGQELFF.

The rearrangement joins TRBV14 to TRBJ2-7, with TRBD1 matching over 9 bases. Looked up from germline, CDR1 is SGHDN and CDR2 is FVKESK. The CDR3 covers 17 residues. After removal of 3 bases from V and 0 bases from J, the junction contained 9 bases not matched to a gene. The chain's CDR3 is CASSHAPWDRASYEQYF. The DNA for the CDR3 is TGTGCCAGCAGCCATGCTCCTTGGGACAGGGCCTCCTACGAGCAGTACTTC.

The sample holds many counts of this clonotype. This rearrangement joins TRBV7-8 to TRBJ2-7, with 8 positions matching TRBD2. With 8 bases clipped from V and 0 bases from J, the junction kept 12 bases outside the gene matches. CDR1 and CDR2 (germline): SGHVS, FQNEAQ. CDR3 length: 16 amino acids. This CDR3 is CASAAGGGTLSYEQYF. For the CDR3, the DNA is TGTGCCAGCGCGGCCGGGGGGGGAACACTCTCCTACGAGCAGTACTTC.

This clonotype was counted many times. The chain couples TRBV5-1 to TRBJ2-7; possibly TRBD1 or TRBD2 for D (5 bases each). CDR3 size: 15 residues. Germline V gene lookup returns CDR1 SGHRS and CDR2 YFSETQ. Between the trimmed V and J ends, which lost 0 bases and 10 bases, there was a span of 20 bases. The CDR3 sequence is CASSLVGQGAAVQYF. CDR3 DNA: TGCGCCAGCAGCTTGGTCGGGCAGGGAGCAGCAGTTCAGTACTTC.

This clonotype has a count of ten or more. The gene calls are TRBV2 and TRBJ2-6, with 7 bases aligning to TRBD1. Trimming took 6 bases from V and 2 from J; bases not matched to a gene: 4. The germline gives CDR1 SNHLY, CDR2 FYNNEI. This CDR3 is built from 15 residues. The CDR3 nucleotides are TGTGCCAGCAGCACGGGGACAGCTGGGGCCAACGTCCTGACTTTC. It is translated as CASSTGTAGANVLTF. The full variable domain, with the rest looked up from reference TRBV2 and TRBJ2-6, is EPEVTQTPSHQVTQMGQEVILRCVPISNHLYFYWYRQILGQKVEFLVSFYNNEISEKSEIFDDQFSVERPDGSNFTLKIRSTKLEDSAMYFCASSTGTAGANVLTFGAGSRLTVL.

This clonotype was detected ten times or more. V is TRBV24-1 and J is TRBJ2-3; 11 bases line up with TRBD2. J was trimmed by 3 bases and V by 7 bases; bases with no gene match: 5. Germline CDR1 reads KGHDR; CDR2 reads SFDVKD. The CDR3 extends over 15 amino acids. CDR3 nucleotides: TGTGCCACCAGCATGGCTAGCGGGGGGACAGATACGCAGTATTTT. Amino acids: CATSMASGGTDTQYF.

In its sample, this clonotype was seen many times. CDR3 coding DNA: TGTGCCAGCAGCTTAGATAGTGAGCAGTTCTTC. Its protein is CASSLDSEQFF. The V gene is TRBV7-2, the J gene TRBJ2-1; D remains unclear. V was shortened by 1 base and J by 9 bases, with 4 bases between the two germline ends. Germline V lookup: CDR1 SGHTA, CDR2 FQGNSA. The CDR3 covers 11 residues.

Comment on this clonotype: The junction does not match germline at one end; this may be a read error. The chain combines TRBV7-2 with TRBJ1-5, with 9 bases aligning to TRBD1. The CDR3 is 15 amino acids. Germline assignment: CDR1 SGHTA and CDR2 FQGNSA. This CDR3 reads CASSFGTGRNRPQHF. DNA for the CDR3: TGTGCCAGCAGCTTTGGGACAGGGCGCAATCGGCCCCAGCATTTT.

This clonotype was counted between two and nine times. This may arise from a read error, as a much more abundant clone is one base away. This chain joins TRBV11-3 and TRBJ1-1; D ambiguous. Germline assignment: CDR1 SGHNT and CDR2 YENEEA. This CDR3 contains 13 residues. CDR3 region: CASSLVKGTVAFF. The CDR3 DNA is TGTGCCAGCAGCTTAGTGAAGGGCACTGTAGCTTTCTTT. The whole variable domain, filled in from reference TRBV11-3 and TRBJ1-1, reads EAGVVQSPRYKIIEKKQPVAFWCNPISGHNTLYWYLQNLGQGPELLIRYENEEAVDDSQLPKDRFSAERLKGVDSTLKIQPAELGDSAVYLCASSLVKGTVAFFGQGTRLTVV.

The CDR3 here is CASSSLDEQFF. CDR3 nucleotides: TGTGCCAGCAGTTCCTTGGATGAGCAGTTCTTC. The chain is built from TRBV12-3 or TRBV12-4 and TRBJ2-1; D gene unclear. This CDR3 has 11 residues. V lost 4 bases and J 8 bases, leaving 6 bases between the germline ends.

This clonotype was seen many times. The J gene is TRBJ1-2, the V gene TRBV4-2; D is perhaps TRBD1 (5 bases). V was clipped by 0 bases and J by 2 bases, with 10 bases between them. CDR1 LGHNA and CDR2 YNFKEQ come from the germline V gene. CDR3 length equals 15 residues. CDR3 nucleotides: TGTGCCAGCAGCCAAGACGTAGGGGTGAACTATGGCTACACCTTC. It yields the protein CASSQDVGVNYGYTF.

This clonotype was seen many times. The chain links TRBV6-5 to TRBJ2-2; the match to TRBD2 covers 7 bases. This CDR3 is built from 15 residues. V was pared by 1 base and J by 5 bases, with 4 bases of the junction left unmatched. CDR1 MNHEY and CDR2 SVGAGI come from the germline V gene. The CDR3 protein is CASSYLAGGTGELFF. The DNA of the CDR3 is TGTGCCAGCAGTTACTTAGCGGGTGGGACCGGGGAGCTGTTTTTT.

This clonotype was counted at least ten times. The chain couples TRBV9 to TRBJ1-4; D might be TRBD1 (5 bases). In germline, CDR1 is SGDLS, CDR2 YYNGEE. V lost 0 bases, J lost 0 bases, and 6 bases lay in between. The length of the CDR3 is 15 residues. CDR3 loop: CASSVAGTTNEKLFF. The CDR3 bases are TGTGCCAGCAGCGTAGCAGGGACAACTAATGAAAAACTGTTTTTT.

The CDR3 spells CAWNGGPNQPQHF. In nucleotides, the CDR3 is TGTGCCTGGAATGGGGGGCCCAATCAGCCCCAGCATTTT. V and J are TRBV30 and TRBJ1-5; a possible D gene is TRBD1 (6 bases). The CDR3 runs to 13 residues. Trimming left V 4 bases short and J 3 bases short, with 10 bases between. Germline assignment: CDR1 GTSNPN and CDR2 SVGIG (reference sequence).

This clonotype was observed at least ten times. The CDR3 is CASSQEGRGFVNYGYTF. The CDR3 DNA follows: TGTGCCAGCAGCCAAGAAGGTCGGGGGTTCGTTAACTATGGCTACACCTTC. The rearrangement uses TRBV14 and TRBJ1-2, with D perhaps TRBD1 (5 bases). The V gene lost 0 bases and the J gene lost 1 base, with 15 bases spanning the gap. The CDR3 spans 17 residues. CDR1 is SGHDN, CDR2 FVKESK, per germline. The whole variable domain, remainder taken from reference TRBV14 and TRBJ1-2, is EAGVTQFPSHSVIEKGQTVTLRCDPISGHDNLYWYRRVMGKEIKFLLHFVKESKQDESGMPNNRFLAERTGGTYSTLKVQPAELEDSGVYFCASSQEGRGFVNYGYTFGSGTRLTVV.

As for this clonotype: A far larger clone is one base from this, pointing to a likely read error. The chain combines TRBV11-2 with TRBJ2-1, with D possibly called TRBD1 or TRBD2 (6 bases each). Deletions cut 0 bases from V and 10 bases from J, with 16 bases between. The CDR3 is made up of 15 amino acids. Per germline, CDR1 SGHAT and CDR2 FQNNGV. As DNA, the CDR3 is TGTGCCAGCAGCTTAGATTCGGGGGCCGCCTACGAGCAGTTCTTC. Translation gives CASSLDSGAAYEQFF.

In this sample, this clonotype turned up many times. The rearrangement links TRBV3-1 to TRBJ1-2; D is unresolved. Trimming cost V 2 bases and J 4 bases, with 14 bases left between them. This CDR3 region has 15 residues. The germline CDR1 and CDR2 sequences are LGHDT and YNNKEL (reference sequence). The CDR3 bases are TGTGCCAGCAGCCAATCTCGAAGGGCGATCTATGGCTACACCTTC. It yields the protein CASSQSRRAIYGYTF.

This clonotype was detected many times. The chain links TRBV9 to TRBJ2-2; D is unresolved. The CDR3 length is 14 residues. V lost 3 bases to trimming and J lost 4 bases, with 10 bases between them. CDR1 is SGDLS and CDR2 is YYNGEE in the germline V gene. The CDR3 reads CASSAGRSTGELFF. The DNA of the CDR3 is TGTGCCAGCAGCGCAGGACGTAGCACCGGGGAGCTGTTTTTT. The variable domain in full, completed from reference TRBV9 and TRBJ2-2, reads DSGVTQTPKHLITATGQRVTLRCSPRSGDLSVYWYQQSLDQGLQFLIQYYNGEERAKGNILERFSAQQFPDLHSELNLSSLELGDSALYFCASSAGRSTGELFFGEGSRLTVL.

In its sample, this clonotype was seen many times. The DNA for the CDR3 is TGTGCCAGCAGCTTAGTCCCGGGACTAAACTACGAGCAGTACTTC. This sequence encodes CASSLVPGLNYEQYF. The rearrangement uses TRBV7-9 and TRBJ2-7; 7 bases map to TRBD2. The germline gives CDR1 SEHNR, CDR2 FQNEAQ (reference sequence). Trimming at V came to 1 base and at J to 3 bases, leaving 6 bases not matched to a gene. The CDR3 runs to 15 residues.

This clonotype has a count of ten or more. The chain carries TRBV20-1 and TRBJ2-3, with 11 bases aligning to TRBD2. Looked up from germline, CDR1 is DFQATT and CDR2 is SNEGSKA (reference sequence). Trimming took 1 base from V and 3 from J; bases not matched to a gene: 3. This CDR3 comprises 15 residues. CDR3 sequence reads: CSARVAGGPTDTQYF. The CDR3 DNA follows: TGCAGTGCTAGAGTAGCGGGAGGGCCTACAGATACGCAGTATTTT.

This clonotype was seen many times. This rearrangement joins TRBV3-1 to TRBJ2-5, with TRBD2 as a possible D gene (6 bases). The CDR3 has 15 amino acids. Per germline, CDR1 LGHDT and CDR2 YNNKEL (reference sequence). Trimming took off 2 bases at V and 0 bases at J, with 10 bases between the two ends. The CDR3 DNA is TGTGCCAGCAGCCAATTAAGCGGGTACCAAGAGACCCAGTACTTC. This sequence encodes CASSQLSGYQETQYF.

This clonotype has ten or more counts. This chain connects TRBV12-3 or TRBV12-4 to TRBJ1-5; D not certain. Trimming left V 4 bases short and J 3 bases short, with 10 bases between. The CDR3 extends over 14 amino acids. Here the CDR3 reads CASSSGRTNQPQHF. Here the CDR3 DNA reads TGTGCCAGCAGTTCAGGTCGGACCAATCAGCCCCAGCATTTT.

At least ten counts were recorded for this clonotype. The chain recombines TRBV10-2 with TRBJ1-2, with D possibly TRBD1 on 6 matching bases. Trimming stripped 6 bases from V and 5 bases from J, with 16 bases between. Germline loops: CDR1 WSHSY, CDR2 SAAADI. The CDR3 is made up of 14 amino acids. The CDR3 region has the DNA TGCGCCAGCAGAAGAAACAGGGAAGCTTATGGCTACACCTTC. It encodes CASRRNREAYGYTF.

For this clonotype: One base separates it from a far larger clone, so it is likely a read error. The chain combines TRBV15 with TRBJ2-3; 11 nucleotides line up with TRBD1. The J call is doubtful: the DNA matches TRBJ2-1 better. The CDR3 contains 15 residues. Per germline, CDR1 LNHNV and CDR2 YYDKDF (reference sequence). The CDR3 loop reads CATSGGQGAYNEQFF. The CDR3 DNA reads TGTGCCACCAGCGGGGGACAGGGGGCCTACAATGAGCAGTTCTTC.

This clonotype was observed a few times. The rearrangement uses TRBV29-1 and TRBJ2-1, with 8 bases fitting TRBD1. Trimming cost V 0 bases and J 1 base; bases outside gene matches: 2. The CDR3 length is 15 residues. Germline V lookup: CDR1 SQVTM, CDR2 ANQGSEA. CDR3 sequence (DNA): TGCAGCGTTGAAGAAGGACAGGGATCCTACAATGAGCAGTTCTTC. Protein product: CSVEEGQGSYNEQFF.